One and the same sample provided the 22 T cell receptor beta chains below, sequenced in a study of CD8 T cells in ankylosing spondylitis. MiXCR, run by TCRdb on the 5' RACE reads, gives a single entry per CDR3 protein. The table lists approximately 12,000 distinct CDR3 sequences, approximately 2.8% of them singletons. The material sequenced was blood, either unsorted or a sorted T cell fraction (not recorded which). The receptors were gathered from a male donor with ankylosing spondylitis or in good health (not recorded which).

This clonotype was recorded many times. This sequence joins TRBV9 and TRBJ2-2; D remains ambiguous. The V gene's germline CDR1 is SGDLS and CDR2 YYNGEE. V gave up 1 base and J gave up 4 bases, with 2 bases separating them. The CDR3 has 12 residues. The CDR3 region has the DNA TGTGCCAGCAGCGTATTCACCGGGGAGCTGTTTTTT. It specifies CASSVFTGELFF.

This clonotype was detected many times. This chain joins TRBV9 and TRBJ2-3; perhaps TRBD1 as D (5 bases). This CDR3 has 14 residues. CDR1 SGDLS and CDR2 YYNGEE come from the germline V gene. Trimming pared 0 bases from V and 2 bases from J, leaving 7 bases between. In DNA form, the CDR3 reads TGTGCCAGCAGCGTAGGACAGACCACAGATACGCAGTATTTT. It codes for CASSVGQTTDTQYF.

This clonotype occurred many times. The rearrangement links TRBV9 to TRBJ1-2; TRBD1 matches 8 bases. The CDR3 sequence is 15 residues long. J lost 6 bases, V lost 1 base, and 8 bases had no gene match. Germline CDR1 reads SGDLS; CDR2 reads YYNGEE. The CDR3 loop reads CASSVTPGGADGYTF. The CDR3 coding sequence is TGTGCCAGCAGCGTAACTCCAGGGGGCGCCGATGGCTACACCTTC.

This clonotype has at least ten counts. The rearrangement joins TRBV9 to TRBJ2-3; D call uncertain. The germline V and J ends were trimmed by 0 bases and 2 bases, with 13 bases remaining between them. CDR1 and CDR2 (germline): SGDLS, YYNGEE. The CDR3 length is 16 residues. The CDR3 here is CASSVGADDLTDTQYF. In nucleotides, the CDR3 is TGTGCCAGCAGCGTAGGTGCGGACGACCTCACAGATACGCAGTATTTT.

This clonotype has a count of ten or more. The rearrangement links TRBV9 to TRBJ2-3, with 10 bases fitting TRBD2. V was pared by 4 bases and J by 3 bases, with 2 bases of the junction left unmatched. CDR3 length equals 14 residues. In germline, CDR1 is SGDLS, CDR2 YYNGEE. CDR3 sequence: CASSRTSGTDTQYF. The DNA of the CDR3 is TGTGCCAGCAGCAGGACTAGCGGAACAGATACGCAGTATTTT. Complete variable domain (other parts from reference TRBV9 and TRBJ2-3): DSGVTQTPKHLITATGQRVTLRCSPRSGDLSVYWYQQSLDQGLQFLIQYYNGEERAKGNILERFSAQQFPDLHSELNLSSLELGDSALYFCASSRTSGTDTQYFGPGTRLTVL.

By sample fraction, this clonotype is medium-sized. V gene TRBV9 combines with J gene TRBJ2-2, with 7 bases fitting TRBD1. This CDR3 has 15 residues. The germline V gene has CDR1 SGDLS and CDR2 YYNGEE. V was clipped by 3 bases and J by 4 bases; unmatched bases: 6. The CDR3 region has the DNA TGTGCCAGCAGCGGTGGGACAGCTCTCACCGGGGAGCTGTTTTTT. Translating gives CASSGGTALTGELFF.

This clonotype is classed as medium-sized. This chain uses TRBV9 with TRBJ2-1, with 8 bases fitting TRBD2. CDR3 length equals 15 residues. Germline V CDR1 and CDR2: SGDLS, YYNGEE. V was pared by 0 bases and J by 3 bases, with 2 bases of the junction left unmatched. In DNA, the CDR3 is TGTGCCAGCAGCGTAGGGGGGACTAGCTACAATGAGCAGTTCTTC. It yields the protein CASSVGGTSYNEQFF.

At least ten counts were recorded for this clonotype. The chain is built from TRBV9 and TRBJ1-2; 7 bases agree with TRBD1. Germline values: CDR1 SGDLS, CDR2 YYNGEE. V lost 4 bases and J lost 5; bases outside the gene matches: 5. This CDR3 is built from 13 residues. This CDR3 is CASSPDRSYGYTF. The DNA of the CDR3 is TGTGCCAGCAGCCCGGACAGGTCTTATGGCTACACCTTC.

This clonotype was seen at least ten times. This chain joins TRBV9 and TRBJ2-7; no clear D gene. Germline assignment: CDR1 SGDLS and CDR2 YYNGEE. V lost 0 bases and J lost 0, with 13 bases in between. The CDR3 has 16 residues. CDR3 coding DNA: TGTGCCAGCAGCGTAGGGGAAATTCTAAGCTCCTACGAGCAGTACTTC. This gives the protein CASSVGEILSSYEQYF.

This CDR3 reads CASSVGPRGNQPQHF. The CDR3 bases are TGTGCCAGCAGCGTAGGACCCAGGGGCAATCAGCCCCAGCATTTT. The chain carries TRBV9 and TRBJ1-5, with a weak D call TRBD1 (5 bases). Germline V gene lookup returns CDR1 SGDLS and CDR2 YYNGEE. V lost 0 bases and J lost 2, with 9 bases in between. The CDR3 spans 15 residues.

There are many counts of this clonotype. The V call is TRBV9, the J call TRBJ2-1, with D possibly being TRBD1 (6 bases). Trimming shortened V by 4 bases and J by 3 bases, and 11 bases separated the two germline ends. Per the germline V gene, CDR1 is SGDLS and CDR2 is YYNGEE. This CDR3 has 14 amino acids. The DNA for the CDR3 is TGTGCCAGCAGCCTAGGACAGCGCTACAATGAGCAGTTCTTC. This encodes CASSLGQRYNEQFF.

Ten or more counts support this clonotype. This sequence joins TRBV9 and TRBJ1-5; D unclear. The V gene lost 0 bases and the J gene lost 0 bases, with 7 bases spanning the gap. The CDR3 has 15 residues. Germline-derived CDR1 and CDR2 are SGDLS and YYNGEE. The DNA of the CDR3 is TGTGCCAGCAGCGTAGACCCTTATAGCAATCAGCCCCAGCATTTT. Its protein product is CASSVDPYSNQPQHF. Filled out from reference TRBV9 and TRBJ1-5, the complete variable domain reads DSGVTQTPKHLITATGQRVTLRCSPRSGDLSVYWYQQSLDQGLQFLIQYYNGEERAKGNILERFSAQQFPDLHSELNLSSLELGDSALYFCASSVDPYSNQPQHFGDGTRLSIL.

At least ten counts were recorded for this clonotype. The V gene is TRBV9, the J gene TRBJ2-2; possible D gene TRBD1, 5 bases. Trimming shortened V by 4 bases and J by 1 base, and 8 bases separated the two germline ends. Germline CDR1 and CDR2: SGDLS and YYNGEE. The CDR3 runs to 14 residues. The CDR3: CASSNTGNTGELFF. The CDR3 nucleotides are TGTGCCAGCAGCAACACAGGGAACACCGGGGAGCTGTTTTTT.

This clonotype is deemed medium-sized (0.01 to 0.1%). This chain connects TRBV9 to TRBJ2-3; 12 positions agree with TRBD2. V trimming: 0 bases; J trimming: 3 bases; junction bases outside the gene matches: 5. The CDR3 is made up of 17 amino acids. Germline assignment: CDR1 SGDLS and CDR2 YYNGEE. This CDR3 is CASSVEASGGATDTQYF. CDR3 bases: TGTGCCAGCAGCGTAGAGGCTAGCGGGGGGGCGACAGATACGCAGTATTTT.

This clonotype was picked up many times. The V gene is TRBV9, the J gene TRBJ1-1; D is uncertain. The CDR3 consists of 14 residues. V shed 0 bases and J shed 0 bases, with 6 bases lying between them. From germline, CDR1 is SGDLS and CDR2 YYNGEE. This CDR3 is CASSVAPLNTEAFF. The CDR3 DNA reads as TGTGCCAGCAGCGTAGCCCCCCTGAACACTGAAGCTTTCTTT.

The table lists this clonotype with many counts. The chain links TRBV9 to TRBJ2-7; TRBD1 is a possible D gene (5 bases). Trimming removed 0 bases from V and 2 bases from J, with 12 bases in between. The CDR3 has 15 amino acids. In germline, CDR1 is SGDLS, CDR2 YYNGEE. The CDR3 sequence: CASSVGQWATYEQYF. CDR3 DNA sequence: TGTGCCAGCAGCGTAGGACAGTGGGCCACCTACGAGCAGTACTTC.

This clonotype was detected ten times or more. The rearrangement links TRBV9 to TRBJ2-2; no definite D call. The V end lost 2 bases, the J end lost 5 bases, and 7 bases lay between the germline ends. CDR1 and CDR2 from the germline V gene are SGDLS and YYNGEE. This CDR3 contains 13 residues. CDR3 amino acids: CASSVDLTGELFF. In DNA, the CDR3 is TGTGCCAGCAGCGTGGACCTTACCGGGGAGCTGTTTTTT.

This clonotype is deemed medium-sized. The chain links TRBV20-1 to TRBJ2-4, with TRBD1 matching over 10 bases. V was pared by 6 bases and J by 3 bases, with 5 bases of the junction left unmatched. The germline gives CDR1 DFQATT, CDR2 SNEGSKA (reference sequence). This CDR3 spans 14 amino acids. This chain's CDR3 is CSAGTGVGKNIQYF. The CDR3 DNA sequence: TGCAGTGCGGGGACAGGGGTTGGCAAAAACATTCAGTACTTC.

This clonotype is judged medium-sized (0.01 to 0.1%). The chain recombines TRBV9 with TRBJ2-1; D gene uncertain. The V gene's germline CDR1 is SGDLS and CDR2 YYNGEE. The CDR3 length is 14 residues. V gave up 0 bases and J gave up 7 bases, with 11 bases separating them. The chain's CDR3 is CASSVAYPTNEQFF. As DNA, the CDR3 is TGTGCCAGCAGCGTAGCCTACCCTACAAATGAGCAGTTCTTC.

This clonotype came up many times. The CDR3 reads CASSVVSGTAGELFF. DNA of the CDR3: TGTGCCAGCAGCGTCGTTTCCGGGACTGCCGGGGAGCTGTTTTTT. The rearrangement links TRBV9 to TRBJ2-2; perhaps TRBD2 as D (6 bases). With 2 bases removed from V and 6 bases from J, the gap between germline ends came to 14 bases. The CDR3 covers 15 residues. In germline, CDR1 is SGDLS, CDR2 YYNGEE.

This clonotype is large within its sample. The chain combines TRBV9 with TRBJ2-2; D ambiguous. V dropped 7 bases and J dropped 0 bases, with 7 bases sitting between them. Germline CDR1 is SGDLS and CDR2 is YYNGEE. The CDR3 length is 13 residues. The CDR3 nucleotides read TGTGCCAGCGGTAACGCGAACACCGGGGAGCTGTTTTTT. It yields the protein CASGNANTGELFF.

By proportion, this clonotype is medium-sized. V and J are TRBV9 and TRBJ2-1; D unclear. Trimming removed 3 bases at V and 7 bases at J, with 8 bases between. There are 12 residues in the CDR3. Germline CDR1 SGDLS, CDR2 YYNGEE. In DNA, the CDR3 is TGTGCCAGCAGCGCTCCTAGGAATGAGCAGTTCTTC. Translating it yields CASSAPRNEQFF.